These 5 T cell receptor beta chains were sequenced from one sample in a study of CD8 T cells in Susac syndrome. RNA in amounts of roughly 0.5 to 1 ug was reverse transcribed with random hexamers. TCRdb called the immunoSEQ multiplex PCR reads again in MiXCR, with one record for every CDR3 protein. The sample has about 280,000 distinct CDR3 sequences, 85% seen once. Sequenced: CD8+ T cells from PBMCs. The origin of the receptors is a human donor with multiple sclerosis.

The chain carries TRBV19 and TRBJ2-1, with 9 bases fitting TRBD2. The CDR3 runs 15 residues. Per germline, CDR1 LNHDA and CDR2 SQIVND (reference sequence). V was clipped by 1 base and J by 6 bases; unmatched bases: 4. CDR3 region: CASSIASTSGNEQFF. DNA of the CDR3: TGTGCCAGTAGTATAGCTTCGACTAGCGGCAATGAGCAGTTCTTC.

The J gene is TRBJ2-2, the V gene TRBV4-2; perhaps TRBD1 as D (6 bases). Germline V gene data show CDR1 as LGHNA and CDR2 as YNFKEQ. V dropped 1 base and J dropped 6 bases, with 24 bases sitting between them. This CDR3 is built from 19 residues. The CDR3 reads CASSQGREGTGKEPGELFF. CDR3 nucleotides: TGTGCCAGCAGCCAAGGCAGGGAAGGAACAGGGAAGGAACCCGGGGAGCTGTTTTTT.

The chain combines TRBV5-4 with TRBJ1-4; D is perhaps TRBD1 (6 bases). The length of the CDR3 is 14 residues. V lost 3 bases and J lost 6, with 12 bases in between. Germline assignment: CDR1 SGHNT and CDR2 YYREEE (reference sequence). The CDR3 sequence: CASSSGAGDEKLFF. Here the CDR3 DNA reads TGTGCCAGCAGCTCAGGGGCTGGGGATGAAAAACTGTTTTTT.

The chain uses TRBV19 and TRBJ1-1; the D is unclear. The CDR3 runs 15 residues. V lost 3 bases, J lost 1 base, and 12 bases lay in between. Germline V CDR1 and CDR2: LNHDA, SQIVND (reference sequence). Written as DNA, the CDR3 is TGTGCCAGTAGTATCGGTCCAGGAGGGAACACTGAAGCTTTCTTT. Its translation is CASSIGPGGNTEAFF.

The chain combines TRBV28 with TRBJ2-1; 9 bases agree with TRBD2. Germline CDR1 is MDHEN and CDR2 is SYDVKM. This CDR3 contains 18 residues. The trim removed 3 bases at V and 0 bases at J, leaving 9 bases unmatched. The CDR3 sequence is CASSFVGGRVSSYNEQFF. CDR3 nucleotide sequence: TGTGCCAGCAGTTTCGTGGGCGGGAGGGTAAGCTCCTACAATGAGCAGTTCTTC.